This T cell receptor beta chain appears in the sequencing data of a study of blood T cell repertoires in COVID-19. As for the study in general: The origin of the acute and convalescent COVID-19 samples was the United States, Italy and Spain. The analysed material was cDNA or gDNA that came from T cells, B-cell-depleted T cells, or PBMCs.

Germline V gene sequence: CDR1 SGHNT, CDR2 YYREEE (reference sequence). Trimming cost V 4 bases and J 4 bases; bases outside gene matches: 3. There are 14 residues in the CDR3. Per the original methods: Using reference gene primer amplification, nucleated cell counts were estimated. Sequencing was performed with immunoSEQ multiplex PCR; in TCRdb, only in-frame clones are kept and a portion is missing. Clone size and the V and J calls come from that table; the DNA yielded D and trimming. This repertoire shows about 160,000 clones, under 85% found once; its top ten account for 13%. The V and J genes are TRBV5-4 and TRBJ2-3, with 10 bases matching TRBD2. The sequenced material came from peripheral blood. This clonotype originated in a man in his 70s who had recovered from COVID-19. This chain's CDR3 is CASSLAGVADTQYF. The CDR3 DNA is TGTGCCAGCAGCCTAGCGGGAGTGGCAGATACGCAGTATTTT.